The present entry profiles one T cell receptor beta chain with its context. TCRdb re-called the RT-PCR reads with MiXCR, one entry per CDR3 protein. The profile covers almost 700,000 distinct CDR3 sequences, with more than 13% appearing a single time and about 3.6% taken by the ten largest. Looked up from germline, CDR1 is SNHLY and CDR2 is FYNNEI. The CDR3 covers 9 residues. The chain joins TRBV2 to TRBJ1-5; the D is unclear. Sequenced sample: memory CD4+ T cells from blood. This receptor was taken from a female donor in good health, serving as a healthy control. CDR3 protein: CAGDQPQHF. DNA of the CDR3: TGTGCGGGCGACCAGCCCCAGCATTTT.